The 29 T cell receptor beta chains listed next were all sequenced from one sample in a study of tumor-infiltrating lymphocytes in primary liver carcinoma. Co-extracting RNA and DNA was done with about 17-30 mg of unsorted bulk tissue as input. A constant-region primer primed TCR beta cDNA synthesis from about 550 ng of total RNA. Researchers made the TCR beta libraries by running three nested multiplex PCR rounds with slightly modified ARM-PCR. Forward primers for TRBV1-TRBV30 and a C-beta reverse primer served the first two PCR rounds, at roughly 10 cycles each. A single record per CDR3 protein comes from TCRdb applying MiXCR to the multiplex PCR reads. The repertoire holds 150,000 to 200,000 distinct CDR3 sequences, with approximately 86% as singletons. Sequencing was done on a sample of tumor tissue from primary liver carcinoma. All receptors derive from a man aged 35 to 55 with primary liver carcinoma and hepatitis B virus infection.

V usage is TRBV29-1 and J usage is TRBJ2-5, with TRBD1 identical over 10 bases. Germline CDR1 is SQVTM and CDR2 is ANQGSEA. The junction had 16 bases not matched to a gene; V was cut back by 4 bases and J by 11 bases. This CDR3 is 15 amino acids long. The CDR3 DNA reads TGCAGCGTTGCGCCCGACAGGGGGCGGCAAGAGATACAGTACTTC. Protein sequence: CSVAPDRGRQEIQYF.

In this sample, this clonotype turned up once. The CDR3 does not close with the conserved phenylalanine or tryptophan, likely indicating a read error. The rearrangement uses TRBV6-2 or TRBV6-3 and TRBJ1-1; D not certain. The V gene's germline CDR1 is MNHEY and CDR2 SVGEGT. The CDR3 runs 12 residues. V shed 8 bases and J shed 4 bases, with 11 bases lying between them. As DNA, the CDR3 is TGTGCCAGCGGAATACGTAGCACTGAAGCTTTCATT. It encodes CASGIRSTEAFI.

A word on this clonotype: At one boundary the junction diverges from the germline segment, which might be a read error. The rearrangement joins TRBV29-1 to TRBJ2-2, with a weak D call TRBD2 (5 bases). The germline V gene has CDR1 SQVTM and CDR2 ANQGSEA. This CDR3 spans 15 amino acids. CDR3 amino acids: CNVESPDSNTGELFF. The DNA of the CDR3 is TGCAACGTTGAATCCCCGGACTCAAACACCGGGGAGCTGTTTTTT.

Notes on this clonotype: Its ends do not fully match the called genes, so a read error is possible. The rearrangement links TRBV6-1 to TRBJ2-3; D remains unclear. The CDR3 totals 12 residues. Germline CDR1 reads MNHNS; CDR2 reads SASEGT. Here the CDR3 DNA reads TGTGCCAGCGAGCCCAGCTCAGATATGCAGTATTTT. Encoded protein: CASEPSSDMQYF.

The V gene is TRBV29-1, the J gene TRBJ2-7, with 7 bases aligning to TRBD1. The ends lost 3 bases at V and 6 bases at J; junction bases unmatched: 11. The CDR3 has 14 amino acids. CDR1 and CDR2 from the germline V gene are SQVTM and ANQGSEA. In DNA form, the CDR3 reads TGCAGCGTTGATGGACAGGTGAAACCCTGCGAGCAGTACTTC. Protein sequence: CSVDGQVKPCEQYF.

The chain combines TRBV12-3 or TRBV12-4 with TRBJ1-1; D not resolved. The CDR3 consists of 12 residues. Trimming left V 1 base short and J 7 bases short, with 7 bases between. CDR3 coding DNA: TGTGCCAGCAGTTTAGACGTGTATGAAGCTTTCTTT. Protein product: CASSLDVYEAFF.

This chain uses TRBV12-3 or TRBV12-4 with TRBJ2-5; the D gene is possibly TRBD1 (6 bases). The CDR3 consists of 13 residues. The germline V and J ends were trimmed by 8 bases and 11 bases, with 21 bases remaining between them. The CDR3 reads CASCSRVPGTQYF. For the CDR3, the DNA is TGTGCCAGCTGTTCAAGGGTTCCGGGGACACAGTACTTC.

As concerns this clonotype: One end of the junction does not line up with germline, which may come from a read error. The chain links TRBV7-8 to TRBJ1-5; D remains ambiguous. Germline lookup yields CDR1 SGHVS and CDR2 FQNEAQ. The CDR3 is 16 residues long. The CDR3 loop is CASSERGKTMNQSQHF. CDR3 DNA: TGTGCCAGCAGCGAGCGGGGTAAAACTATGAATCAGTCCCAGCATTTT.

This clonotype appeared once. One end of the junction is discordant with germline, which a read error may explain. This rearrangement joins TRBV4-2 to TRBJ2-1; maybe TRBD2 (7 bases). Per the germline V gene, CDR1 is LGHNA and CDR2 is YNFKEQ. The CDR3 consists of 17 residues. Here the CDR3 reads CASSQEERDKGVTEQFF. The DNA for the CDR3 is TGTGCCAGTAGCCAAGAGGAGCGGGATAAGGGGGTTACTGAGCAGTTCTTC.

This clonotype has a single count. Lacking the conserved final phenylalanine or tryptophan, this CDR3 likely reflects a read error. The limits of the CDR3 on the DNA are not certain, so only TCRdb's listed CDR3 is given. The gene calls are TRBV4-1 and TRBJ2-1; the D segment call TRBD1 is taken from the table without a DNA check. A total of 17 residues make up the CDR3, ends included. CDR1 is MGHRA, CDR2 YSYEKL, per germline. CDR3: CASRREESGQLNSMQLL.

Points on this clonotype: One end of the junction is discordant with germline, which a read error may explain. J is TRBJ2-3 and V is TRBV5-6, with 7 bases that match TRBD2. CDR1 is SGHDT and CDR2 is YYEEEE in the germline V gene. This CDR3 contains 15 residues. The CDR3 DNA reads TGTGCCAGCAGTTGGGGCGGGAGTGGGGGAGATATGCAGTATTTT. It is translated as CASSWGGSGGDMQYF.

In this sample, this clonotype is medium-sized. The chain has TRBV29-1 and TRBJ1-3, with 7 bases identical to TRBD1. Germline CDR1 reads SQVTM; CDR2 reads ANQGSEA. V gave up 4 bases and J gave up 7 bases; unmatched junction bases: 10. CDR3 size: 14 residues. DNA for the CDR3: TGCAGCGTTGGGGGGGGGACAGTGATGAACACCATATATTTT. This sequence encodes CSVGGGTVMNTIYF.

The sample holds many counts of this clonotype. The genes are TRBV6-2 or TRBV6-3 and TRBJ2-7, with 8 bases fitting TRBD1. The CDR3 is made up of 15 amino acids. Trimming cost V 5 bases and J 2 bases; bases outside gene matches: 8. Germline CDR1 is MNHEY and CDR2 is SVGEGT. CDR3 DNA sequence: TGTGCCAGCAGTGACCCGACAGGGGAGGCCTACGAGCAGTACTTC. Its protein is CASSDPTGEAYEQYF.

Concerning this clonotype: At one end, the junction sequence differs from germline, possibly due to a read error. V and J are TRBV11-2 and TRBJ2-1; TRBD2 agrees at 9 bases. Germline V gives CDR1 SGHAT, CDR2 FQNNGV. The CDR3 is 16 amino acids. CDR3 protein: CANTSSGSPKSYERFF. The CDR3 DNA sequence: TGTGCCAACACAAGTAGCGGGAGCCCAAAGAGCTATGAGCGGTTCTTC.

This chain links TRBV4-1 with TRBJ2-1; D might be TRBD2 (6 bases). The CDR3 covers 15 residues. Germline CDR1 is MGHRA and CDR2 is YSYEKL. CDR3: CTTSQEEGLPNSPFF. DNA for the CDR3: TGCACCACCAGCCAAGAGGAGGGCCTTCCTAATAGTCCGTTCTTC.

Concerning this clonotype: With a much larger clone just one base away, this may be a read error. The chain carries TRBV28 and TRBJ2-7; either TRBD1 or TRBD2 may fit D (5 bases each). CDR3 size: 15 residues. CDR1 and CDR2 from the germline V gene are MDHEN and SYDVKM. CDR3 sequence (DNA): TGTACCAGCAGTTTTCTGGCAGGGAGCTCCTACGAGCAGTACTTC. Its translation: CTSSFLAGSSYEQYF.

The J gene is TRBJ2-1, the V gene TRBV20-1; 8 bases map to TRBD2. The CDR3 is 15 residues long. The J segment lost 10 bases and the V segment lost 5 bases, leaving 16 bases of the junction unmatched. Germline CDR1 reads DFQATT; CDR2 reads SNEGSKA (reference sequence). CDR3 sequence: CSAFTGTSARREQFF. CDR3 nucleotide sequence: TGCAGTGCTTTTACCGGGACTAGTGCGCGTAGAGAGCAGTTCTTC.

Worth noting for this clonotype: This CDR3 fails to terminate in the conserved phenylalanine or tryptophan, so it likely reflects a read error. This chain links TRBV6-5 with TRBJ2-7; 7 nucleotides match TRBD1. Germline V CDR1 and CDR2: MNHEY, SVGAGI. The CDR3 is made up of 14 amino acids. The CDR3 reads CTSRPTGTSYEQYL. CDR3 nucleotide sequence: TGTACCAGCAGACCGACAGGGACCTCCTACGAGCAGTACTTA.

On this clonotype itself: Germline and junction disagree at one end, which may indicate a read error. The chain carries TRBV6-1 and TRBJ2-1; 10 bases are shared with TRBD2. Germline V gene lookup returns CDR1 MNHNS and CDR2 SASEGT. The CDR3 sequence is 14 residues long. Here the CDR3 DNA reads TGTTCCAGTACCTCTAGCGGGAGTTATCATGAGCAGTTCTTC. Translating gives CSSTSSGSYHEQFF.

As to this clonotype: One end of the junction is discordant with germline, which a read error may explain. In nucleotides, the CDR3 is TGTGCCACCAGTTATATAGAGACCCAGTATTTC. Protein product: CATSYIETQYF. V is TRBV6-2 or TRBV6-3 and J is TRBJ2-5; no firm D call. The germline CDR1 and CDR2 sequences are MNHEY and SVGEGT. The CDR3 totals 11 residues.

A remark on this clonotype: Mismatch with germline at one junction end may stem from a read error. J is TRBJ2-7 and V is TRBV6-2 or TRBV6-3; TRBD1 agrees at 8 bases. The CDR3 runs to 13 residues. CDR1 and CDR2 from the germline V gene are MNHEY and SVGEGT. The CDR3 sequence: CGSLDRERDEQYF. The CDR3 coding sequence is TGTGGCAGCTTGGACAGGGAGAGGGACGAGCAATACTTC.

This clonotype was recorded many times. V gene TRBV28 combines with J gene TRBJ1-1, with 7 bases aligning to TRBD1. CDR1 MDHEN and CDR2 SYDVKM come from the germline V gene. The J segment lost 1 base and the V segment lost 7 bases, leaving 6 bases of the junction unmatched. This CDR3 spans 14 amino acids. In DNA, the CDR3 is TGTGCCAGCACCTCGGGACAGACGAACACTGAAGCTTTCTTT. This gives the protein CASTSGQTNTEAFF.

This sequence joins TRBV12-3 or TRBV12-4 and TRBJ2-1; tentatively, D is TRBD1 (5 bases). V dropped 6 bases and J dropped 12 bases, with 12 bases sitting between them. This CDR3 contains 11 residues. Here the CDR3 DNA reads TGTGCCAGCAGCGCAGGGATACGGCAGTTCTTC. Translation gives CASSAGIRQFF.

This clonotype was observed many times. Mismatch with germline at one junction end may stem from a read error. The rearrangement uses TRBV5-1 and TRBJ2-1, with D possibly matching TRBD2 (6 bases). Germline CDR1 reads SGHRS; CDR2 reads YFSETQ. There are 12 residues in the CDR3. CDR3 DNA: TGCGCCGGCAGCTTGTATAGCGGTGAGCAGTTCTTC. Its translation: CAGSLYSGEQFF. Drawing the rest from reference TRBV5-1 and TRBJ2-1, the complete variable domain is KAGVTQTPRYLIKTRGQQVTLSCSPISGHRSVSWYQQTPGQGLQFLFEYFSETQRNKGNFPGRFSGRQFSNSRSEMNVSTLELGDSALYLCAGSLYSGEQFFGPGTRLTVL.

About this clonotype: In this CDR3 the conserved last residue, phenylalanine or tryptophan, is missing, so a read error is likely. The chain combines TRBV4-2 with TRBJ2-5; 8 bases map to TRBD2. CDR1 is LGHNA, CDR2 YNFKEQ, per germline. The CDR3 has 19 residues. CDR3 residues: CASSPSWTSLAAFGENQYL. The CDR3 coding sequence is TGTGCCAGCAGTCCCAGTTGGACTAGCCTAGCGGCCTTTGGAGAGAACCAGTACCTC.

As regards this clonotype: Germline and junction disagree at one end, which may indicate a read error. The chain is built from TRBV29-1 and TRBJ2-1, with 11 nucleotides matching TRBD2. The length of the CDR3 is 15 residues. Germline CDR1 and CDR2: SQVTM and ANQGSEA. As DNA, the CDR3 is TGCAACATTGATAGCGGGAGGGCACCCTACATTGAGCAGTTCTTC. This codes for CNIDSGRAPYIEQFF.

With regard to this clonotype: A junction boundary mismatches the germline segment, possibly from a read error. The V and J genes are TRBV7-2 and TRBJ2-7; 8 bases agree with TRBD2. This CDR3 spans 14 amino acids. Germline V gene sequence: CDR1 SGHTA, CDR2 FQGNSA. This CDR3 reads CASILKAGAYEQYF. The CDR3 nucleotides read TGTGCCAGCATCTTAAAAGCGGGAGCTTACGAGCAGTACTTC.

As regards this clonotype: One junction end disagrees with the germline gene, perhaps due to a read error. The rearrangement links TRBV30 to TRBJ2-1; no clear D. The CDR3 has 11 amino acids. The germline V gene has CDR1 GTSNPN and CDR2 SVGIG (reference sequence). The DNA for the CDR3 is TGTGTCTGGATGGAATACAATGAGCAGTTCTTC. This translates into CVWMEYNEQFF. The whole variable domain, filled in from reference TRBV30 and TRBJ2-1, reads SQTIHQWPATLVQPVGSPLSLECTVEGTSNPNLYWYRQAAGRGLQLLFYSVGIGQISSEVPQNLSASRPQDRQFILSSKKLLLSDSGFYLCVWMEYNEQFFGPGTRLTVL.

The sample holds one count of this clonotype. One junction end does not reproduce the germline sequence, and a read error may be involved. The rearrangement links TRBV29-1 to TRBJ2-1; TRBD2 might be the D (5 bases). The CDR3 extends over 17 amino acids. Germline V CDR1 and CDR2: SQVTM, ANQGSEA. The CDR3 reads CSVEGRSLAEIYKEQFF. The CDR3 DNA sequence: TGCAGCGTTGAAGGGAGGAGCCTAGCAGAGATCTACAAAGAGCAGTTCTTC.